This T cell receptor (delta chain) was profiled in a study of gamma-delta T cells after stem cell transplantation. This clone has at least ten counts. A far larger clone is one base from this, pointing to a likely read error. Germline V gene sequence: CDR1 GEAIGNYY, CDR2 EKD. The CDR3 is 16 amino acids. TCRdb called clones from the RT-PCR reads again using CATT. This sample has under 7,000 delta-chain clones; 1.5% to 2.5% occur once, and the top ten carry approximately 19%. The chain combines TRDV2 with TRDJ1; weak D call: TRDD3 (6 bases). This TCR came from a human donor. It is not recorded whose cells these are; they may come from a transplant donor. The sample comprised gamma-delta T cells. In DNA form, the CDR3 reads TGTGCCCGTGACACGGTGGGGGGCCTACACACCGATAAACTCATCTTT. The encoded protein is CARDTVGGLHTDKLIF.